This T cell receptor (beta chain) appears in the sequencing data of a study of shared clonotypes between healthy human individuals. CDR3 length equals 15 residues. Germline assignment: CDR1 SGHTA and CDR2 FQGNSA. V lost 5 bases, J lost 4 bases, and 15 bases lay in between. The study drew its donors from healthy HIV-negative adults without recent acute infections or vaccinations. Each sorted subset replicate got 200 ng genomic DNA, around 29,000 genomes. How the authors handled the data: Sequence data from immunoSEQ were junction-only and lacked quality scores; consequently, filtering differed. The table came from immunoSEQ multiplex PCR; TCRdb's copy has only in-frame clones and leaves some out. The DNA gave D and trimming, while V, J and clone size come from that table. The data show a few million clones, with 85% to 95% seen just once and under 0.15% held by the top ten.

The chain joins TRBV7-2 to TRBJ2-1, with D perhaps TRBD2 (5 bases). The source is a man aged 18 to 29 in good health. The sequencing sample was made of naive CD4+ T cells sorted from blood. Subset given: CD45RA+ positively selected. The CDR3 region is CASSQDGLQYNEQFF. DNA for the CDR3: TGTGCCAGCAGCCAGGACGGACTCCAATACAATGAGCAGTTCTTC.